This T cell receptor beta chain comes out of a study of STAT5B mutations in CD4+ large granular lymphocyte leukemia. Only in-frame clones appear in the TCRdb table, and some are missing; sequencing was by immunoSEQ multiplex PCR. This repertoire shows approximately 33,000 clones, approximately 89% found once; its top ten account for 0.97%. CDR1 and CDR2 from the germline V gene are MNHEY and SVGAGI. Trimming cost V 2 bases and J 12 bases, with 13 bases left between them. This CDR3 contains 12 residues. The chain joins TRBV6-5 to TRBJ1-2; a weak D match, TRBD1 (6 bases). The TCR comes from a human donor in good health. Sequencing input: CD4+ T cells from blood buffy coats. This chain's CDR3 is CASSYRGEEHTF. The CDR3 DNA follows: TGTGCCAGCAGTTACAGGGGGGAGGAGCACACCTTC.